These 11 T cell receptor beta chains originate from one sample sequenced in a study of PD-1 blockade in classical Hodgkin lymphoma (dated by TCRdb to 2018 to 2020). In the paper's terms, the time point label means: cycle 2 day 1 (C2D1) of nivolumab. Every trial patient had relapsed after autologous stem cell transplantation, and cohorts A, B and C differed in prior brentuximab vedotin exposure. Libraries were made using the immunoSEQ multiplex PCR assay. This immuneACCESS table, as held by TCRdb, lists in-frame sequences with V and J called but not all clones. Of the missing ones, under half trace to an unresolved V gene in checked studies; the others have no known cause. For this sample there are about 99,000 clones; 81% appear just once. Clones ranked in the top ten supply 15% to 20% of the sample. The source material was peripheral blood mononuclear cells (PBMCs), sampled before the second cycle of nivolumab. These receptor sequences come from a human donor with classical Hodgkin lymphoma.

CDR3 protein: CSAAAGRNQPQHF. DNA for the CDR3: TGCAGCGCCGCGGCCGGCCGCAATCAGCCCCAGCATTTT. The chain couples TRBV29-1 to TRBJ1-5, with D uncertain. Germline lookup yields CDR1 SQVTM and CDR2 ANQGSEA. This CDR3 spans 13 amino acids. V was pared by 7 bases and J by 2 bases, with 12 bases between.

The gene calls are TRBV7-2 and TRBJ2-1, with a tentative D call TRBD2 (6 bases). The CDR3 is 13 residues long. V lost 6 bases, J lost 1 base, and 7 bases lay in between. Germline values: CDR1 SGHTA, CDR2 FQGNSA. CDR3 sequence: CASRGLSYNEQFF. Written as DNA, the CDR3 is TGTGCCAGCAGGGGACTTTCCTACAATGAGCAGTTCTTC.

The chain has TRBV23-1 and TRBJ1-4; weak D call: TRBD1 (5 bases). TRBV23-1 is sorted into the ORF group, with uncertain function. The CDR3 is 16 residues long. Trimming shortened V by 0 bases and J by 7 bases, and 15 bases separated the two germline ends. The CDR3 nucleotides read TGCGCCAGCAGTCAATCGGGCGAGGGGCTCGTTGAAAAACTGTTTTTT. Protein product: CASSQSGEGLVEKLFF.

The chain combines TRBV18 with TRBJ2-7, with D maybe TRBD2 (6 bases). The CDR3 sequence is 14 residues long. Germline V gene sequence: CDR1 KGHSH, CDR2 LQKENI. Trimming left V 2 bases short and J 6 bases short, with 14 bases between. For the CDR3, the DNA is TGTGCCAGCTCACCAACGTACGGAGGGTCCGAGCAGTACTTC. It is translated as CASSPTYGGSEQYF.

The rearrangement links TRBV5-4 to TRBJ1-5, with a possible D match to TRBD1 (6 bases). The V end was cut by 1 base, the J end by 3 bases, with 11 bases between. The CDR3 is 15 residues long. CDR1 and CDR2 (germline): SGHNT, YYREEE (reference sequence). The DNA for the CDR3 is TGTGCCAGCAGCTTGCAAGGGGGACTCAATCAGCCCCAGCATTTT. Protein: CASSLQGGLNQPQHF.

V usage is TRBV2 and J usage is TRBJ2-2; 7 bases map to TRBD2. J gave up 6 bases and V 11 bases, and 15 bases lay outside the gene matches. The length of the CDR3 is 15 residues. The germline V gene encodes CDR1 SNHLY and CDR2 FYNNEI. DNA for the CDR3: TGTGCCGCCCATAGCGGGCGCAGAGGGGCCGGGGAGCTGTTTTTT. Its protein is CAAHSGRRGAGELFF.

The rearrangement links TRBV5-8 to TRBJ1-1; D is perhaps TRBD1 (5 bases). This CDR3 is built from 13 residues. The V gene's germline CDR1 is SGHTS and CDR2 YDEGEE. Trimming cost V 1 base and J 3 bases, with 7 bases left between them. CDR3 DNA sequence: TGTGCCAGCAGCTTGATGGGGCACACTGAAGCTTTCTTT. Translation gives CASSLMGHTEAFF.

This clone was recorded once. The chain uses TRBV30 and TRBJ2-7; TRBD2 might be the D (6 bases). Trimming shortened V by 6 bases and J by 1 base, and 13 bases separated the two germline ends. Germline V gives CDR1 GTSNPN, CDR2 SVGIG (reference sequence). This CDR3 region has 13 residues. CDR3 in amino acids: CACMLAASYEQYF. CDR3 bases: TGTGCCTGCATGTTAGCGGCTTCCTACGAGCAGTACTTC.

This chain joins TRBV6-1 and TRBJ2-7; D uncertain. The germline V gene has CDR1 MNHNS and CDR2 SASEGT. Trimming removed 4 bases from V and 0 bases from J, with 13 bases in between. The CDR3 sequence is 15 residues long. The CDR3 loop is CASSVGPLSSYEQYF. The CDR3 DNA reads TGTGCCAGCAGTGTAGGGCCGCTTAGCTCCTACGAGCAGTACTTC.

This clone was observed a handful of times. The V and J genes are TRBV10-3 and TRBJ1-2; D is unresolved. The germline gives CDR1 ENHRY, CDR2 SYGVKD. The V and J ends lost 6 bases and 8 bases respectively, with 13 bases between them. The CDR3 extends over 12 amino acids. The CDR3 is CAIRRTGEGYTF. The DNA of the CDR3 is TGTGCCATCAGAAGGACGGGAGAAGGCTACACCTTC.

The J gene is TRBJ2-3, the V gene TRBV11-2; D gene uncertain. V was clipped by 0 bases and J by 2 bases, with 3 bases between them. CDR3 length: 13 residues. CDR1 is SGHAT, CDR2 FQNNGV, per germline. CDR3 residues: CASSLDYTDTQYF. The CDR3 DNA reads TGTGCCAGCAGCTTAGACTACACAGATACGCAGTATTTT.